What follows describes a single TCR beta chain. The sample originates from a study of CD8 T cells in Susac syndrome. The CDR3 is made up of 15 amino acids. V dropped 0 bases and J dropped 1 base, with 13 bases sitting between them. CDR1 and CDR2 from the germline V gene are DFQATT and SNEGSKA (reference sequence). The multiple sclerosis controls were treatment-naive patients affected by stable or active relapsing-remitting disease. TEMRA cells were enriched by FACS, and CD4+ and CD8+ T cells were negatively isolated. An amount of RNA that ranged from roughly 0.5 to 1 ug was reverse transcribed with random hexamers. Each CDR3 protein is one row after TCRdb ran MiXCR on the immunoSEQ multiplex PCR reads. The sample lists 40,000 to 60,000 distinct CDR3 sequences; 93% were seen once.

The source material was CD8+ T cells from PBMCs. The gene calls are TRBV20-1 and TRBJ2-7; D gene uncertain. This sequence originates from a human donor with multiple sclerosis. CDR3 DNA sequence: TGCAGTGCTAGAGATTACTCGGGCTCATCCTACGAGCAGTACTTC. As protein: CSARDYSGSSYEQYF.